This T cell receptor (beta chain) is drawn from a study of OX40 agonist ivuxolimab in advanced cancers. On the study more broadly: With a range of roughly 20 to 80, age averaged approximately 60 years, and around 80% were male. A partial response was reached by three patients: one with hepatocellular carcinoma and two with cutaneous melanoma.

The study's findings and limits: Averaging showed that CD8+ T cells had more expanded clones than CD4+ did.

TCRdb keeps only in-frame clones here, not all; method: immunoSEQ multiplex PCR. The sample lists 77,000 or so clones; 80% to 95% were seen once. Concerning this clone itself: What it binds is not known.

This receptor was obtained from an adult with an advanced solid tumor such as melanoma, head and neck, liver or kidney cancer. Sequences were derived from CD4+ or CD8+ T cells sorted from blood, sampled in a trial of the OX40 agonist ivuxolimab.

The CDR3 bases are TGTGCCAGCAGTAGGACAGAGAATAGCTACGAGCAGTACTTC. Its protein is CASSRTENSYEQYF. The V gene is TRBV28, the J gene TRBJ2-7, with a weak D call TRBD1 (6 bases). The CDR3 sequence is 14 residues long. Germline loops: CDR1 MDHEN, CDR2 SYDVKM. V lost 5 bases and J lost 3, with 14 bases in between.